One sample yielded the 12 T cell receptor beta chains listed below, sequenced in a study of beta chain features in type 1 diabetes. Reverse transcription of all isolated RNA meant that expressed TCRB transcripts were sequenced. Only in-frame clones appear in the TCRdb table, and some are missing; sequencing was by immunoSEQ multiplex PCR. Among approximately 470,000 clones listed, about 29% were seen once. Sequencing was performed on naive CD4+ T cells from blood. The receptors originated from a man younger than 30 in good health.

The rearrangement uses TRBV11-3 and TRBJ2-1, with 11 positions matching TRBD2. The length of the CDR3 is 14 residues. V dropped 5 bases and J dropped 6; count of bases not matched to a gene: 3. The germline gives CDR1 SGHNT, CDR2 YENEEA. CDR3 sequence: CASSGLAGLNEQFF. The CDR3 DNA reads as TGTGCCAGCAGCGGACTAGCGGGTCTCAATGAGCAGTTCTTC.

Only a few counts were recorded for this clone. The sample carries other DNA sequences with the same CDR3. This rearrangement joins TRBV20-1 to TRBJ2-1; unclear D gene. Germline CDR1 and CDR2: DFQATT and SNEGSKA (reference sequence). V was cut by 1 base and J by 7 bases, with 5 bases left in between. The CDR3 consists of 11 residues. The CDR3 loop reads CSARVGNEQFF. The CDR3 nucleotides read TGCAGTGCTAGAGTAGGAAATGAGCAGTTCTTC.

J is TRBJ1-2 and V is TRBV5-4; D may be TRBD1 (5 bases). V was shortened by 4 bases and J by 8 bases, with 12 bases between the two germline ends. In germline, CDR1 is SGHNT, CDR2 YYREEE (reference sequence). The CDR3 length is 12 residues. CDR3 residues: CASSLPQGGYTF. The CDR3 DNA is TGTGCCAGCAGCCTCCCCCAGGGAGGCTACACCTTC. The variable domain in full, completed from reference TRBV5-4 and TRBJ1-2, reads ETGVTQSPTHLIKTRGQQVTLRCSSQSGHNTVSWYQQALGQGPQFIFQYYREEENGRGNFPPRFSGLQFPNYSSELNVNALELDDSALYLCASSLPQGGYTFGSGTRLTVV.

This clone was seen a few times. The chain has TRBV29-1 and TRBJ2-3; D perhaps matches TRBD1 (6 bases). Between the trimmed V and J ends, which lost 3 bases and 0 bases, there was a span of 10 bases. Germline V lookup: CDR1 SQVTM, CDR2 ANQGSEA. The CDR3 covers 14 residues. The CDR3 loop reads CSVEAGTSTDTQYF. CDR3 nucleotides: TGCAGCGTTGAGGCCGGGACAAGCACAGATACGCAGTATTTT.

This rearrangement joins TRBV19 to TRBJ1-2; D gene ambiguous. This CDR3 has 13 residues. The V end lost 5 bases, the J end lost 3 bases, and 10 bases lay between the germline ends. Germline V lookup: CDR1 LNHDA, CDR2 SQIVND (reference sequence). This CDR3 is CASSPVDHYGYTF. CDR3 sequence (DNA): TGTGCCAGTAGTCCGGTTGACCACTATGGCTACACCTTC.

The chain carries TRBV9 and TRBJ1-5, with TRBD1 as a possible D gene (6 bases). Per germline, CDR1 SGDLS and CDR2 YYNGEE. V was cut by 3 bases and J by 0 bases, with 10 bases left in between. The CDR3 is 15 amino acids. The DNA for the CDR3 is TGTGCCAGCAGCGGACGGACAGATAGCAATCAGCCCCAGCATTTT. It translates to CASSGRTDSNQPQHF.

The V and J genes are TRBV6-5 and TRBJ1-5; D remains ambiguous. The CDR3 loop spans 12 amino acids. The germline V gene encodes CDR1 MNHEY and CDR2 SVGAGI. V was trimmed by 6 bases and J by 2 bases, leaving 5 bases between them. CDR3 sequence reads: CASREGNQPQHF. CDR3 in DNA: TGTGCCAGCAGGGAAGGCAATCAGCCCCAGCATTTT.

This chain links TRBV30 with TRBJ2-7, with TRBD2 identical over 10 bases. With V trimmed by 0 bases and J by 5 bases, 13 bases remained unmatched. Germline CDR1 and CDR2: GTSNPN and SVGIG (reference sequence). The CDR3 consists of 17 residues. This CDR3 reads CAWSVARTSGTGDEQYF. CDR3 sequence (DNA): TGTGCCTGGAGTGTGGCTCGGACTAGCGGTACGGGGGACGAGCAGTACTTC.

This clone has a handful of counts. The V and J genes are TRBV5-1 and TRBJ1-1; unclear D gene. The CDR3 is 14 amino acids. The V gene's germline CDR1 is SGHRS and CDR2 YFSETQ. Trimming removed 0 bases at V and 0 bases at J, with 6 bases between. The CDR3 protein is CASSLEELNTEAFF. The CDR3 DNA is TGCGCCAGCAGCTTGGAAGAGTTGAACACTGAAGCTTTCTTT.

The table lists this clone with a few counts. V is TRBV30 and J is TRBJ2-7; no definite D call. This CDR3 is built from 13 residues. The germline V gene encodes CDR1 GTSNPN and CDR2 SVGIG (reference sequence). Between the trimmed V and J ends, which lost 1 base and 2 bases, there was a span of 9 bases. In DNA, the CDR3 is TGTGCCTGGAGTGACGCCTATCCCTACGAGCAGTACTTC. Protein sequence: CAWSDAYPYEQYF.

The rearrangement links TRBV11-3 to TRBJ2-1, with 7 nucleotides matching TRBD2. V trimming: 1 base; J trimming: 5 bases; junction bases outside the gene matches: 8. CDR1 is SGHNT and CDR2 is YENEEA in the germline V gene. The CDR3 has 16 amino acids. The CDR3 DNA reads TGTGCCAGCAGCTTAGCGGGCGGGAGCGACAACAATGAGCAGTTCTTC. Its protein product is CASSLAGGSDNNEQFF.

The J gene is TRBJ1-1, the V gene TRBV30, with D unclear. V lost 2 bases, J lost 1 base, and 11 bases lay in between. The CDR3 runs to 14 residues. CDR1 is GTSNPN and CDR2 is SVGIG in the germline V gene (reference sequence). The CDR3 DNA follows: TGTGCCTGGAGTCTGTGGACGGAGAACACTGAAGCTTTCTTT. This sequence encodes CAWSLWTENTEAFF.